Following are 32 T cell receptor beta chains from one sample sequenced in a study of control samples from healthy donors and cancer patients. Here immunoSEQ multiplex PCR was the method, and the copy in TCRdb shows in-frame clones only, minus some. The sample lists 90,000 to 100,000 clones; over 60% were seen once. The sequenced material came from blood. All receptors come from a woman in her twenties or thirties in good health.

The rearrangement uses TRBV11-3 and TRBJ1-5; 7 nucleotides align to TRBD1. This CDR3 comprises 13 residues. The V gene's germline CDR1 is SGHNT and CDR2 YENEEA. V lost 4 bases and J lost 4; bases outside the gene matches: 1. For the CDR3, the DNA is TGTGCCAGCAGCTCACAGGGGAATCAGCCCCAGCATTTT. As protein: CASSSQGNQPQHF. Supplemented by reference TRBV11-3 and TRBJ1-5, the full variable domain reads EAGVVQSPRYKIIEKKQPVAFWCNPISGHNTLYWYLQNLGQGPELLIRYENEEAVDDSQLPKDRFSAERLKGVDSTLKIQPAELGDSAVYLCASSSQGNQPQHFGDGTRLSIL.

The chain couples TRBV10-3 to TRBJ2-3; 11 bases match TRBD2. The CDR3 extends over 17 amino acids. Germline loops: CDR1 ENHRY, CDR2 SYGVKD. J was trimmed by 2 bases and V by 6 bases; bases with no gene match: 10. The CDR3 region is CAISASVSGGDTDTQYF. The CDR3 DNA sequence: TGTGCCATCAGCGCGAGTGTTAGCGGGGGGGACACAGATACGCAGTATTTT.

CDR3 sequence: CASSVGVNYGYTF. CDR3 DNA: TGTGCCAGCAGCGTAGGGGTTAACTATGGCTACACCTTC. This sequence joins TRBV9 and TRBJ1-2; unclear D gene. The V end lost 0 bases, the J end lost 1 base, and 4 bases lay between the germline ends. Germline V gene lookup returns CDR1 SGDLS and CDR2 YYNGEE. This CDR3 region has 13 residues.

This sequence joins TRBV6-2 or TRBV6-3 and TRBJ1-1, with 9 bases that match TRBD1. CDR3 length equals 14 residues. Germline values: CDR1 MNHEY, CDR2 SVGEGT. V gave up 5 bases and J gave up 5 bases; unmatched junction bases: 6. The chain's CDR3 is CASSRGTGRTEAFF. DNA of the CDR3: TGTGCCAGCAGTCGAGGGACAGGGAGAACTGAAGCTTTCTTT.

The chain joins TRBV18 to TRBJ1-1, with D unclear. Trimming pared 3 bases from V and 2 bases from J, leaving 13 bases between. The germline CDR1 and CDR2 sequences are KGHSH and LQKENI. This CDR3 has 15 residues. The CDR3 protein is CASSPPRATNTEAFF. The CDR3 region has the DNA TGTGCCAGCTCACCGCCAAGGGCGACCAACACTGAAGCTTTCTTT.

The rearrangement uses TRBV7-6 and TRBJ2-3, with D maybe TRBD1 (5 bases). The CDR3 runs to 16 residues. In germline, CDR1 is SGHVS, CDR2 FNYEAQ. Trimming removed 1 base from V and 0 bases from J, with 11 bases in between. This chain's CDR3 is CASSLGGRPSTDTQYF. The CDR3 DNA follows: TGTGCCAGCAGCTTAGGGGGCCGGCCTAGCACAGATACGCAGTATTTT.

V usage is TRBV11-3 and J usage is TRBJ1-1; D is uncertain. V was clipped by 3 bases and J by 2 bases, with 7 bases between them. CDR3 size: 13 residues. Germline CDR1 is SGHNT and CDR2 is YENEEA. The DNA of the CDR3 is TGTGCCAGCAGCTTCAAGAGAAACACTGAAGCTTTCTTT. Translated: CASSFKRNTEAFF.

The V and J genes are TRBV7-3 and TRBJ2-2; D ambiguous. V gave up 6 bases and J gave up 8 bases, with 7 bases separating them. Germline CDR1 is SGHTA and CDR2 is FQGTGA. The CDR3 runs 11 residues. The CDR3 bases are TGTGCCAGCAGAGCCGGTGGGGAGCTGTTTTTT. It yields the protein CASRAGGELFF.

The chain uses TRBV7-2 and TRBJ2-5, with D hard to call. In germline, CDR1 is SGHTA, CDR2 FQGNSA. The CDR3 runs 12 residues. V shed 4 bases and J shed 5 bases, with 8 bases lying between them. Here the CDR3 DNA reads TGTGCCAGCAGCTGGAACAGCGAGACCCAGTACTTC. Translating it yields CASSWNSETQYF.

The chain joins TRBV9 to TRBJ2-3; D may be TRBD1 (7 bases). CDR1 is SGDLS, CDR2 YYNGEE, per germline. The CDR3 loop spans 15 amino acids. The V end lost 4 bases, the J end lost 2 bases, and 14 bases lay between the germline ends. CDR3 sequence (DNA): TGTGCCAGCAGCTCGGAGGGGGCCCCCACAGATACGCAGTATTTT. It is translated as CASSSEGAPTDTQYF.

The chain is built from TRBV5-1 and TRBJ1-6; a possible D gene is TRBD1 (5 bases). Germline V gene lookup returns CDR1 SGHRS and CDR2 YFSETQ. There are 14 residues in the CDR3. V dropped 0 bases and J dropped 9 bases, with 10 bases sitting between them. CDR3 sequence (DNA): TGCGCCAGCAGCTTGGCAGGGTACGGTTCACCCCTCCACTTT. Its protein is CASSLAGYGSPLHF.

The V and J genes are TRBV9 and TRBJ1-3; tentative D call: TRBD1 (5 bases). Germline V CDR1 and CDR2: SGDLS, YYNGEE. Trimming removed 4 bases at V and 10 bases at J, with 24 bases between. CDR3 size: 16 residues. The CDR3 DNA follows: TGTGCCAGCAGCCCCTCGCCGGATCCCCACCGGGGGACCATATATTTT. Encoded protein: CASSPSPDPHRGTIYF.

V gene TRBV7-6 combines with J gene TRBJ2-2; 11 bases fit TRBD2. The junction had 3 bases not matched to a gene; V was cut back by 1 base and J by 5 bases. Germline CDR1 is SGHVS and CDR2 is FNYEAQ. The CDR3 has 16 residues. As DNA, the CDR3 is TGTGCCAGCAGCTTAGGACTAGCGGGGCTTACCGGGGAGCTGTTTTTT. As protein: CASSLGLAGLTGELFF. Filled out from reference TRBV7-6 and TRBJ2-2, the complete variable domain reads GAGVSQSPRYKVTKRGQDVALRCDPISGHVSLYWYRQALGQGPEFLTYFNYEAQQDKSGLPNDRFSAERPEGSISTLTIQRTEQRDSAMYRCASSLGLAGLTGELFFGEGSRLTVL.

The chain is built from TRBV29-1 and TRBJ2-3; 10 bases align to TRBD1. The CDR3 is 13 amino acids. V trimming: 5 bases; J trimming: 5 bases; junction bases outside the gene matches: 4. In germline, CDR1 is SQVTM, CDR2 ANQGSEA. CDR3 bases: TGCAGCGTTAGACAGGGGGCTCAAGATACGCAGTATTTT. This sequence encodes CSVRQGAQDTQYF.

This clone has more than one count but fewer than ten. The V gene is TRBV5-1, the J gene TRBJ2-6, with TRBD1 matching over 10 bases. The CDR3 extends over 17 amino acids. The junction had 10 bases not matched to a gene; V was cut back by 4 bases and J by 6 bases. Germline V gives CDR1 SGHRS, CDR2 YFSETQ. CDR3 sequence reads: CASSPTGGESAANVLTF. The DNA for the CDR3 is TGCGCCAGCAGCCCGACAGGGGGCGAAAGTGCGGCCAACGTCCTGACTTTC.

The chain couples TRBV7-2 to TRBJ2-1; D is perhaps TRBD2 (6 bases). Trimming left V 3 bases short and J 15 bases short, with 12 bases between. The CDR3 sequence is 11 residues long. Germline values: CDR1 SGHTA, CDR2 FQGNSA. In DNA, the CDR3 is TGTGCCAGCAGCTTCCTGACTAGGCGGTTCTTC. This translates into CASSFLTRRFF.

The V gene is TRBV29-1, the J gene TRBJ1-1, with a weak D call TRBD1 (5 bases). The germline CDR1 and CDR2 sequences are SQVTM and ANQGSEA. V lost 3 bases to trimming and J lost 0 bases, with 14 bases between them. The CDR3 spans 15 residues. The CDR3 is CSVEVGGFLNTEAFF. CDR3 nucleotide sequence: TGCAGCGTTGAGGTTGGGGGTTTTTTGAACACTGAAGCTTTCTTT.

This clone was counted a few times. The chain is built from TRBV4-2 and TRBJ1-2, with D tentatively TRBD1 (6 bases). The V and J ends lost 7 bases and 3 bases respectively, with 18 bases between them. The CDR3 runs to 15 residues. Germline CDR1 LGHNA, CDR2 YNFKEQ. The chain's CDR3 is CASKKQGLNYYGYTF. The CDR3 bases are TGTGCCAGCAAGAAACAGGGTTTGAACTACTATGGCTACACCTTC.

On this clone itself: Other DNA sequences in this sample translate to the same CDR3. The V call is TRBV7-8, the J call TRBJ2-7; possibly TRBD2 for D (5 bases). CDR3 length: 14 amino acids. Deletions cut 0 bases from V and 0 bases from J, with 6 bases between. Per the germline V gene, CDR1 is SGHVS and CDR2 is FQNEAQ. CDR3 sequence reads: CASSLAGGSYEQYF. CDR3 nucleotides: TGTGCCAGCAGCTTAGCCGGAGGCTCCTACGAGCAGTACTTC.

The chain combines TRBV30 with TRBJ1-1; no definite D call. Germline CDR1 GTSNPN, CDR2 SVGIG (reference sequence). Trimming pared 5 bases from V and 3 bases from J, leaving 13 bases between. This CDR3 is built from 13 residues. The CDR3 here is CAWSFLRDTEAFF. The DNA of the CDR3 is TGTGCCTGGTCATTTCTCCGGGACACTGAAGCTTTCTTT.

This chain uses TRBV9 with TRBJ2-2; D is perhaps TRBD1 (6 bases). With 4 bases removed from V and 4 bases from J, the gap between germline ends came to 11 bases. Germline V lookup: CDR1 SGDLS, CDR2 YYNGEE. This CDR3 spans 14 amino acids. This CDR3 is CASSPHRATGELFF. The CDR3 DNA is TGTGCCAGCAGCCCCCACAGGGCCACCGGGGAGCTGTTTTTT.

The chain recombines TRBV4-3 with TRBJ2-2; 7 bases are shared with TRBD1. The CDR3 loop spans 16 amino acids. With 4 bases clipped from V and 3 bases from J, the junction kept 8 bases outside the gene matches. The germline V gene encodes CDR1 LGHNA and CDR2 YSLEER. The CDR3 DNA is TGCGCCAGCAGCCGAGAAACAGGGGCGTACACCGGGGAGCTGTTTTTT. The encoded protein is CASSRETGAYTGELFF.

The chain is built from TRBV10-3 and TRBJ2-7; D unresolved. V was clipped by 0 bases and J by 4 bases, with 10 bases between them. CDR1 ENHRY and CDR2 SYGVKD come from the germline V gene. The CDR3 sequence is 14 residues long. CDR3 DNA sequence: TGTGCCATCAGTGAGTCGATGTCCGTTTACGAGCAGTACTTC. Protein: CAISESMSVYEQYF.

In its sample, this clone was seen a few times. The CDR3 sequence: CASSLTRQGAGTEAFF. The CDR3 coding sequence is TGTGCCAGCAGCTTAACGCGTCAGGGGGCAGGGACTGAAGCTTTCTTT. The gene calls are TRBV7-3 and TRBJ1-1; 8 bases are shared with TRBD1. Per germline, CDR1 SGHTA and CDR2 FQGTGA. The CDR3 consists of 16 residues. J gave up 5 bases and V 0 bases, and 8 bases lay outside the gene matches.

This clone was seen a handful of times. The chain links TRBV12-3 or TRBV12-4 to TRBJ2-7, with D unresolved. The CDR3 spans 12 residues. Trimming cost V 2 bases and J 1 base, with 3 bases left between them. The CDR3 nucleotides are TGTGCCAGCAGTTTATGGTCCTACGAGCAGTACTTC. Protein product: CASSLWSYEQYF.

This clone was detected once. The V call is TRBV19, the J call TRBJ1-5; 8 bases fit TRBD1. This CDR3 spans 13 amino acids. After removal of 9 bases from V and 6 bases from J, the junction contained 7 bases not matched to a gene. Germline V gene sequence: CDR1 LNHDA, CDR2 SQIVND (reference sequence). CDR3 DNA sequence: TGTGCCAGCAATGGACAGGGCGCTCAGCCCCAGCATTTT. This codes for CASNGQGAQPQHF.

The CDR3 DNA sequence: TGTGCCATCAGTGGGGGGACAGGGGGTGAAGCTTTCTTT. Translated: CAISGGTGGEAFF. The chain joins TRBV10-3 to TRBJ1-1; TRBD1 matches at 11 bases. The CDR3 totals 13 residues. CDR1 is ENHRY and CDR2 is SYGVKD in the germline V gene. The V and J ends lost 4 bases and 7 bases, in that order; junction bases with no gene match: 2.

The CDR3 region has the DNA TGTGCCAGCAGCCAACCCAGCAGCGGGGCGGTGCAGTATTTT. Amino acids: CASSQPSSGAVQYF. The chain joins TRBV4-2 to TRBJ2-3; 7 bases are shared with TRBD2. With 2 bases clipped from V and 11 bases from J, the junction kept 10 bases outside the gene matches. Germline V gives CDR1 LGHNA, CDR2 YNFKEQ. The CDR3 length is 14 residues.

The chain has TRBV3-1 (or the pseudogene TRBV3-2) and TRBJ1-1, with D possibly matching TRBD1 (5 bases). The V end was cut by 4 bases, the J end by 5 bases, with 23 bases between. Germline loops: CDR1 LGHDT, CDR2 YNNKEL (reference sequence). This CDR3 region has 17 residues. CDR3 sequence (DNA): TGTGCCAGCAGCCCGGGTGGGGGTTTAGGGTTCGGAACTGAAGCTTTCTTT. It specifies CASSPGGGLGFGTEAFF.

This sequence joins TRBV18 and TRBJ1-2, with 8 bases matching TRBD1. The junction had 4 bases not matched to a gene; V was cut back by 3 bases and J by 4 bases. Per the germline V gene, CDR1 is KGHSH and CDR2 is LQKENI. The CDR3 spans 14 residues. CDR3 sequence reads: CASSPGTGLYGYTF. The CDR3 region has the DNA TGTGCCAGCTCACCCGGGACAGGACTCTATGGCTACACCTTC.

The chain links TRBV11-2 to TRBJ2-5; 15 nucleotides match TRBD2. Trimming took 1 base from V and 0 from J; bases not matched to a gene: 3. The CDR3 has 18 residues. CDR1 SGHAT and CDR2 FQNNGV come from the germline V gene. The CDR3: CASSLGTSGGGYQETQYF. The DNA for the CDR3 is TGTGCCAGCAGCTTAGGGACTAGCGGGGGGGGGTACCAAGAGACCCAGTACTTC.

This chain links TRBV11-2 with TRBJ1-4; D remains unclear. Deletions cut 5 bases from V and 7 bases from J, with 5 bases between. Germline loops: CDR1 SGHAT, CDR2 FQNNGV. This CDR3 is 11 amino acids long. CDR3 amino acids: CASSVREKLFF. The CDR3 bases are TGTGCCAGCAGCGTCCGTGAAAAACTGTTTTTT. The whole variable domain, remainder taken from reference TRBV11-2 and TRBJ1-4, is EAGVAQSPRYKIIEKRQSVAFWCNPISGHATLYWYQQILGQGPKLLIQFQNNGVVDDSQLPKDRFSAERLKGVDSTLKIQPAKLEDSAVYLCASSVREKLFFGSGTQLSVL.